A selection of T cell receptor beta chains follows, all from one sample in a study of blood T cell repertoires in COVID-19. The data were produced by immunoSEQ multiplex PCR, yet TCRdb's version contains in-frame clones alone and is incomplete. The sample shows under 200,000 clones, 65% to 85% of them seen only once. The sequenced material came from peripheral blood. The receptors come from a human donor with acute or convalescent COVID-19. The donor label of this sample is uncertain. CDR3s include the opening cysteine and the closing phenylalanine or tryptophan. A D gene is named only where the DNA matches it firmly. Size values are once, few and many counts, or a class for expanded clones, and some rows have none.

-	TRBV2	-	TRBJ1-1	TGTGCCAGCAGTGAAAGCTCTGAAGCTTTCTTT	CASSESSEAFF
-	TRBV11-2	-	TRBJ1-4	TGTGCCAGCAGCAATTGGCGGGAGAAGAATGAAAAACTGTTTTTT	CASSNWREKNEKLFF
TRBD2	TRBV4-1	once	TRBJ2-5	TGCGCCAGCAGCCAAGGACTAGCGGATACAGAGACCCAGTACTTC	CASSQGLADTETQYF
TRBD2	TRBV29-1	once	TRBJ2-3	TGCAGCGTCCGTAGCGGGAGTAGCACAGATACGCAGTATTTT	CSVRSGSSTDTQYF
-	TRBV30	-	TRBJ2-3	TGTGCCTGGAGTGTAGGGAACGGGGGGCGGGGAGATACGCAGTATTTT	CAWSVGNGGRGDTQYF
-	TRBV5-1	few	TRBJ2-2	TGCGCCAGCAGCTTGGCCTTGGGGTTAGCGGCTCCGAACACCGGGGAGCTGTTTTTT	CASSLALGLAAPNTGELFF
TRBD1	TRBV7-2	-	TRBJ2-7	TGTGCCAGCAGCTTAGAATCAGGGGGCGAATACGAGCAGTACTTC	CASSLESGGEYEQYF
-	TRBV11-3	-	TRBJ2-5	TGTGCCAGCAGCTTTAGTTCCTACGAGACCCAGTACTTC	CASSFSSYETQYF
TRBD1	TRBV11-2	-	TRBJ1-3	TGTGCCAGCACCACGACAGGGTACTCTGGAAACACCATATATTTT	CASTTTGYSGNTIYF
TRBD2	TRBV19	few	TRBJ2-1	TGTGCCAGTATGATAGCGGGGGGCCTCTACAATGAGCAGTTCTTC	CASMIAGGLYNEQFF
TRBD1	TRBV11-2	once	TRBJ2-2	TGTGCCAGCAGCTTTCCCGGACAGGGGACCGGGGAGCTGTTTTTT	CASSFPGQGTGELFF
-	TRBV6-4	once	TRBJ2-7	TGTGCCAGCAGTGACCCTAGGGGCGGAGGGAGCTACGAGCAGTACTTC	CASSDPRGGGSYEQYF
-	TRBV7-8	few	TRBJ1-4	TGTGCCAGCAGCCAGGACAGCGCAACTAATGAAAAACTGTTTTTT	CASSQDSATNEKLFF
-	TRBV5-4	-	TRBJ1-2	TGTGCCAGCAGCTTGGGCTTCGGGGATTATGGCTACACCTTC	CASSLGFGDYGYTF
-	TRBV12-3/TRBV12-4	-	TRBJ2-1	TGTGCCAGCAGTTTATCTCAGTCTGAGCAGTTCTTC	CASSLSQSEQFF